This is a list of T cell receptor beta chains from one sample in a study of long-term antiretroviral therapy in people with HIV. Assay used: immunoSEQ multiplex PCR; TCRdb lists only in-frame clones, some missing. The sample shows 9,500 to 15,000 clones, roughly 77% of them seen only once. The sequencing here drew on unsorted PBMCs, taken around 3.1 years before starting antiretroviral therapy. These receptors all stem from a man in his forties with HIV. The CDR3 runs from the conserved cysteine through the conserved F or W. D genes are given only for firm matches. Part of the rows lack a size; the others show once, few, many or a class for expanded clones.

v_call	d_call	j_call	clone_size	cdr3_nt	cdr3_aa
TRBV7-9	TRBD1	TRBJ2-5	-	TGTGCCAGCAGCCGAAACAGGGGGCCCCGAGAAGAGACCCAGTACTTC	CASSRNRGPREETQYF
TRBV11-3	TRBD1	TRBJ2-5	-	TGTGCCAGCAGCTTGGGTCCGGGACAGGCTGAGCCCCAGTACTTC	CASSLGPGQAEPQYF
TRBV6-6	-	TRBJ2-5	-	TGTGCCAGCAGTCCAGACCTCGCAGAGACCCAGTACTTC	CASSPDLAETQYF
TRBV4-3	-	TRBJ2-7	once	TGCGCCAGCAGCCAAGATTTTGGGGCCTACGAGCAGTACTTC	CASSQDFGAYEQYF
TRBV6-6	-	TRBJ2-5	-	TGTGCCAGCAGTTACGACCTCACCGATGAGACCCAGTACTTC	CASSYDLTDETQYF
TRBV9	-	TRBJ1-1	-	TGTGCCAGCAGGGGCACTGAAGCTTTCTTT	CASRGTEAFF
TRBV30	-	TRBJ1-3	-	TGTGCCTGGAGTGTACAAACTGGAAACACCATATATTTT	CAWSVQTGNTIYF
TRBV27	TRBD1	TRBJ2-7	-	TGTGCCAGCAGTCAAACCGGGACAGGGGACTACGAGCAGTACTTC	CASSQTGTGDYEQYF
TRBV9	-	TRBJ1-3	-	TGTGCCAGCAGCCCCGGTAAGGGTCTCTCTGGAAACACCATATATTTT	CASSPGKGLSGNTIYF
TRBV5-1	-	TRBJ2-1	-	TGCGCCAGCAGCTTGGTTCTCGGCAATGAGCAGTTCTTC	CASSLVLGNEQFF
TRBV5-5	-	TRBJ1-4	-	TGTGCCAGCAGCTTGACTCAGGGTACAAGCGAAAAACTGTTTTTT	CASSLTQGTSEKLFF
TRBV5-4	-	TRBJ1-3	-	TGTGCCAGCAGCTTGGCAGGGATCTCTGGAAACACCATATATTTT	CASSLAGISGNTIYF
TRBV7-3	TRBD1	TRBJ1-1	-	TGTGCCAGCAGCGGACAGGGACGGACTGAAGCTTTCTTT	CASSGQGRTEAFF
TRBV27	-	TRBJ2-2	-	TGTGCCAGCAGTTTAAAGTTCGGGGTTAACACCGGGGAGCTGTTTTTT	CASSLKFGVNTGELFF
TRBV7-3	-	TRBJ2-3	-	TGTGCCAGCAGCTTAGGCACTAGTTACCTCGGAGATACGCAGTATTTT	CASSLGTSYLGDTQYF
TRBV15	TRBD1	TRBJ2-5	-	TGTGCCACCAGCAGAAAAACAGGGGCCCAAGAGACCCAGTACTTC	CATSRKTGAQETQYF
TRBV9	-	TRBJ2-7	-	TGTGCCAGCACCCGCGGAGGGCAGGGAGCCTACGAGCAGTACTTC	CASTRGGQGAYEQYF
TRBV11-1	-	TRBJ1-2	-	TGTGCCAGCAGCCCCTACCGAGGGACACCTGTTGGCTACACCTTC	CASSPYRGTPVGYTF
TRBV14	-	TRBJ1-3	-	TGTGCCAGCAGCCAAAGAGGATCTGGAAACACCATATATTTT	CASSQRGSGNTIYF
TRBV4-3	-	TRBJ2-7	-	TGCGCCAGCAGCCAAGCCCGGACGGGATCCTACGAGCAGTACTTC	CASSQARTGSYEQYF
TRBV27	-	TRBJ2-1	-	TGTGCCAGCAGTTTCCCGGTAGGCCGATACAATGAGCAGTTCTTC	CASSFPVGRYNEQFF
TRBV5-1	-	TRBJ1-1	once	TGCGCCAGCAGCTTTCTGCCGCAGCCGAACACTGAAGCTTTCTTT	CASSFLPQPNTEAFF
TRBV9	-	TRBJ1-1	-	TGTGCCAGCAGCCCGGGACAAAACACTGAAGCTTTCTTT	CASSPGQNTEAFF
TRBV30	-	TRBJ1-6	once	TGTGCCTGGAGATGGGAAGTTTCACCCCTCCACTTT	CAWRWEVSPLHF
TRBV19	TRBD1	TRBJ2-7	-	TGTGCCAGTAGTATTAAGGGACAGGGGGGCTACGAGCAGTACTTC	CASSIKGQGGYEQYF
TRBV29-1	TRBD1	TRBJ2-7	-	TGCAGCGTTCGACAGGGCCACGAGCAGTACTTC	CSVRQGHEQYF
TRBV5-1	TRBD2	TRBJ2-7	-	TGCGCCAGCAGCTTGGGAGCGGGGAGCTACGAGCAGTACTTC	CASSLGAGSYEQYF
TRBV18	TRBD2	TRBJ2-3	-	TGTGCCAGCTCACCCATCTTTCGACTAGCGGGACCCGAGCGGGATACGCAGTATTTT	CASSPIFRLAGPERDTQYF
TRBV5-1	-	TRBJ2-5	-	TGCGCCACCGTACAGGGCTGTCAAGAGACCCAGTACTTC	CATVQGCQETQYF
TRBV9	-	TRBJ1-5	once	TGTGCCAGCAGCGGAGGGGACAGCAATCAGCCCCAGCATTTT	CASSGGDSNQPQHF
TRBV7-3	-	TRBJ2-2	-	TGTGCCAGCAGCGCCTACGGGGAGCTGTTTTTT	CASSAYGELFF
TRBV28	-	TRBJ1-1	-	TGTGCCAGCAGACGGTCGGTGAACACTGAAGCTTTCTTT	CASRRSVNTEAFF
TRBV18	TRBD2	TRBJ2-7	-	TGTGCCAGCTCACCACCAGGAGCGGGAGGGCGGTACGAGCAGTACTTC	CASSPPGAGGRYEQYF
TRBV6-1	TRBD1	TRBJ2-1	-	TGTGCCAGCAGTAGGGACAGCGCCTACAATGAGCAGTTCTTC	CASSRDSAYNEQFF
TRBV7-9	-	TRBJ2-7	-	TGTGCCAGCAGCCCTAAGGACAGCTACGAGCAGTACTTC	CASSPKDSYEQYF
TRBV30	-	TRBJ1-2	few	TGTGCCTGGAGTTCTGCTAACTATGGCTACACCTTC	CAWSSANYGYTF
TRBV9	-	TRBJ2-3	-	TGTGCCAGCAGCCTTGGGACATCTACAGATACGCAGTATTTT	CASSLGTSTDTQYF
TRBV19	TRBD2	TRBJ2-3	-	TGTGCCAGTAGTATCGTCACTAGCGGGAGGACTAGCACAGATACGCAGTATTTT	CASSIVTSGRTSTDTQYF
TRBV27	TRBD2	TRBJ2-1	medium-sized	TGTGCCAGCAGTTATCCTAGCGGGAGATACAATGAGCAGTTCTTC	CASSYPSGRYNEQFF
TRBV5-1	-	TRBJ1-1	-	TGCGCCAGCAGCTTGGCTTCTGTGGGGGAGGCCACTGAAGCTTTCTTT	CASSLASVGEATEAFF
TRBV13	-	TRBJ1-5	few	TGTGCCAGCAGTTCGAGTGACAGGCCCGATCAGCCCCAGCATTTT	CASSSSDRPDQPQHF
TRBV11-2	-	TRBJ2-5	-	TGTGCCAGCAGCCCCAGGACAGAATCGGAACAAGAGACCCAGTACTTC	CASSPRTESEQETQYF
TRBV7-9	TRBD1	TRBJ1-1	-	TGTGCCAGCAGCCCGGGACAGACGAACACTGAAGCTTTCTTT	CASSPGQTNTEAFF
TRBV4-3	-	TRBJ2-1	-	TGCGCCAGCAGCCAAGAAGGACGGTCCTACAATGAGCAGTTCTTC	CASSQEGRSYNEQFF
TRBV21-1	-	TRBJ2-5	-	TGTGCCAGCAGCAAAGTTCCAGGGAGACGAGAGACCCAGTACTTC	CASSKVPGRRETQYF
TRBV7-2	-	TRBJ2-3	-	TGTGCCAGCAGCTTAAAAGCAGATACGCAGTATTTT	CASSLKADTQYF
TRBV7-9	-	TRBJ2-1	-	TGTGCCAGCAGATCCTCGGCCGAGGGCCGTTACAATGAGCAGTTCTTC	CASRSSAEGRYNEQFF
TRBV6-6	-	TRBJ2-2	-	TGTGCCAGCAATTTAAACGGGGAGCTGTTTTTT	CASNLNGELFF
TRBV28	-	TRBJ1-5	medium-sized	TGTGCCAGCAGTTCCGGCGGAGTGTATAGCAATCAGCCCCAGCATTTT	CASSSGGVYSNQPQHF
TRBV5-4	TRBD2	TRBJ2-6	-	TGTGCCAGCAGTCGCGGCAGCGGGATGAATGGGGCCAACGTCCTGACTTTC	CASSRGSGMNGANVLTF
TRBV6-5	-	TRBJ1-1	-	TGTGCCAGCAGTTTGACAGGCAAGAACACTGAAGCTTTCTTT	CASSLTGKNTEAFF
TRBV27	TRBD2	TRBJ2-1	once	TGTGCCAGCAAAAGCGGACTAGGGTACAATGAGCAGTTCTTC	CASKSGLGYNEQFF
TRBV28	-	TRBJ1-5	few	TGTGCCAGCAACGTTCGGATTCAGCCCCAGCATTTT	CASNVRIQPQHF
TRBV6-6	-	TRBJ1-1	-	TGTGCCAGCAGTTATGATGGGCTTTGGGGTACTGAAGCTTTCTTT	CASSYDGLWGTEAFF
TRBV4-2	TRBD2	TRBJ2-7	-	TGTGCCAGCAGCCCAGGACTAGCGGGAGGACCCAGCTCCTACGAGCAGTACTTC	CASSPGLAGGPSSYEQYF
TRBV29-1	-	TRBJ1-1	-	TGCAGCGTTTCTGGGGAGGGGATGAACACTGAAGCTTTCTTT	CSVSGEGMNTEAFF
TRBV14	-	TRBJ1-1	once	TGTGCCAGCAGCCAAGGCCTTCGAGAGGAAGCTTTCTTT	CASSQGLREEAFF
TRBV9	TRBD2	TRBJ2-1	-	TGTGCCAGCAGCGTAGGGGCGGGAGTTAACAGTGAGCAGTTCTTC	CASSVGAGVNSEQFF
TRBV25-1	-	TRBJ2-2	-	TGTGCCAGCAGTGAGCAGGGCGTTTTCACCGGGGAGCTGTTTTTT	CASSEQGVFTGELFF
TRBV28	-	TRBJ2-5	-	TGTGCCAGCAGTTTAAGAGGGGGAGAGACCCAGTACTTC	CASSLRGGETQYF